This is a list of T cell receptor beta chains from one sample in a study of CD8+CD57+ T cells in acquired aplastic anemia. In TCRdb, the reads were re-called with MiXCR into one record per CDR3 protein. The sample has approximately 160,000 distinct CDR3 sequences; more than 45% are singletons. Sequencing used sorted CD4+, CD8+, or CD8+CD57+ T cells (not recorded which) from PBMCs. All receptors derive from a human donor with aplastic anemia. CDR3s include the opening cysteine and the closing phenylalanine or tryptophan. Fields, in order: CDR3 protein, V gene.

CAITQDGNQPQHF,TRBV10-3
CASSWPQGSEAFF,TRBV5-1
CASMSSYNEPFF,TRBV2
CATMGGGETQYF,TRBV15
CASSYSGLNYGYTF,TRBV6-6
CATSSWTSDEDEQFF,TRBV15
CASSYRTSGSYEQYF,TRBV19
CASSVGRVYEQYF,TRBV19
CASSIVGQGNSPLHF,TRBV19
CASSLAGRGVSPLHF,TRBV7-6
CASSLLDRGNNQPQHF,TRBV7-8
CASSLDRVNTEAFF,TRBV5-1
CASSLTGQAHRGAFF,TRBV7-2
CASSPLAGGITDTQYF,TRBV9
CASSPLGREGTGTQYF,TRBV4-2
CAISRQGDYHEQYF,TRBV10-3
CATSDRDSYEQYF,TRBV24-1
CSARASMDRGDTQYF,TRBV20-1
CASLGQGFSEQFF,TRBV19
CASSLGDRLGYIQETQYF,TRBV11-2
CASSLGGWETQYF,TRBV12-3/TRBV12-4
CASSSDSSYSPLHF,TRBV2
CASSWTGDAYNEQFF,TRBV5-1
CASSQGNYGYTF,TRBV7-2
CASSRDATEAFF,TRBV6-2/TRBV6-3
CAGSSTGLQETQYF,TRBV7-2
CASSHSGGAETQYF,TRBV11-1
CASSLAKETQYF,TRBV7-9
CASSQAWTDDYGYTF,TRBV4-2
CSGEGAYGYTF,TRBV29-1
CASSLGLGGGEKLFF,TRBV13
CSASEVMNTEAFF,TRBV20-1
CASSLTGTVSTEAFF,TRBV2
CSVDVAGGRNEQFF,TRBV29-1
CASSVGHGTEAFF,TRBV9
CAIRRGASTDTQYF,TRBV10-3
CASSSSPRTGGDGYTF,TRBV7-8
CASSTGTYEQYF,TRBV14
CASSMAGLNSGNTIYF,TRBV6-1
CASSPISYEQYF,TRBV7-9
CASTYRGPGYGYTF,TRBV2
CSAMPRTTVGKETQYF,TRBV20-1
CASSVGINNEQFF,TRBV5-1
CSARDIGGTQYF,TRBV20-1
CSVEGRGNNYGYTF,TRBV29-1
CASRPWRLNTEAFF,TRBV7-9
CASRTGQGNTIYF,TRBV10-3
CASTTGLVGETQYF,TRBV5-1
CASRGQGTQYF,TRBV2